This is a list of T cell receptor beta chains from one sample in a study of Ad26.COV2.S vaccination and SARS-CoV-2 variants. Generated by immunoSEQ multiplex PCR, the TCRdb table keeps only in-frame clones and is missing some. This table has 380,000 or so clones, around 88% appearing once. The sequencing used peripheral blood, collected in a trial of Ad26.COV2.S vaccine versus placebo. The receptors were gathered from a person aged 18-60 years who received the Ad26.COV2.S COVID-19 vaccine or a placebo. CDR3s include the opening cysteine and the closing phenylalanine or tryptophan. The D gene is left open where the match is weak. Only some rows state a clone size, as once, few, many or a class for expanded clones.

V gene	D gene	J gene	clone size	CDR3 DNA	CDR3 protein
TRBV6-5	-	TRBJ1-1	once	TGTGCCAGCAGTTACAGGGGGTCCGCGGGGGGCACTGAAGCTTTCTTT	CASSYRGSAGGTEAFF
TRBV3-1/TRBV3-2	-	TRBJ2-7	-	TGTGCCAGCAGCCCCCGGGGGATGTCCTACGAGCAGTACTTC	CASSPRGMSYEQYF
TRBV19	TRBD1	TRBJ1-2	-	TGTGCCAGTAGTATAGTCCCGGACAGGGGAAATGGCTACACCTTC	CASSIVPDRGNGYTF
TRBV6-6	-	TRBJ1-6	-	TGTGCCAGCAGTTACACTAATATGGAAGGTTCACCCCTCCACTTT	CASSYTNMEGSPLHF
TRBV6-2/TRBV6-3	-	TRBJ1-5	-	TGTGCCAGCAGTTCAGGAACTCATAGCAATCAGCCCCAGCATTTT	CASSSGTHSNQPQHF
TRBV11-2	-	TRBJ2-7	-	TGTGCCAGCAGCCACGACAGATACGAGCAGTACTTC	CASSHDRYEQYF
TRBV29-1	-	TRBJ1-2	-	TGCAGCGTCACGACAGGAGACTATGGCTACACCTTC	CSVTTGDYGYTF
TRBV20-1	-	TRBJ2-3	-	TGCAGTGCTAGAAACCCTGATACGCAGTATTTT	CSARNPDTQYF
TRBV12-3/TRBV12-4	-	TRBJ1-1	-	TGTGCCAGCAGTTTGAAGAACACTGAAGCTTTCTTT	CASSLKNTEAFF
TRBV5-4	-	TRBJ2-7	-	TGTGCCAGCAGCGGGGGACAACCCTACGAGCAGTACTTC	CASSGGQPYEQYF
TRBV5-1	TRBD1	TRBJ2-7	-	TGCGCCAGCAGCTTGTCTCAGGGGGCAGGCGAGCAGTACTTC	CASSLSQGAGEQYF
TRBV5-1	-	TRBJ2-2	-	TGCGCCAGCAGCTCGCGGGGAACGAACACCGGGGAGCTGTTTTTT	CASSSRGTNTGELFF
TRBV5-1	TRBD1	TRBJ1-1	-	TGCGCCAGCAGCAAAGGACAGGGGTTCTCTCTGAAAGCTTTCTTT	CASSKGQGFSLKAFF
TRBV4-1	TRBD2	TRBJ2-2	-	TGCGCCAGCAGCCCTAGCGGGAGTCTGACCGGGGAGCTGTTTTTT	CASSPSGSLTGELFF
TRBV27	-	TRBJ2-1	-	TGTGCCAGCAGTTTCCGCCCCCCCCTGCACGCTTCCAGCGGAAGCTCCTACAATGAGCAGTTCTTC	CASSFRPPLHASSGSSYNEQFF
TRBV6-5	-	TRBJ1-1	many	TGTGCCAGCAGCTCCTTAGGGGTACGGACTGAAGCTTTCTTT	CASSSLGVRTEAFF
TRBV7-8	-	TRBJ1-5	-	TGTGCCAGCAGCTTATATAGGGACCTTAGCAATCAGCCCCAGCATTTT	CASSLYRDLSNQPQHF
TRBV2	-	TRBJ1-3	-	TGTGCCAGCAGGGAAGGTGGGGTGGCTGGAAACACCATATATTTT	CASREGGVAGNTIYF
TRBV3-1/TRBV3-2	TRBD1	TRBJ2-5	-	TGTGCCAGCAGCCCAAGGGACAGGGGAGGAGAGACCCAGTACTTC	CASSPRDRGGETQYF
TRBV3-1/TRBV3-2	-	TRBJ2-7	once	TGTGCCAGCAGCCAAGATTGGGAGGCGGGGAGCGAGCAGTACTTC	CASSQDWEAGSEQYF
TRBV29-1	-	TRBJ1-2	-	TGCAGCGTTGATACAGGGCGTGCTAACTATGGCTACACCTTC	CSVDTGRANYGYTF
TRBV4-1	TRBD1	TRBJ1-5	-	TGCGCCAGCAGCCAAGACGACAGGGGGAATCAGCCCCAGCATTTT	CASSQDDRGNQPQHF
TRBV2	TRBD2	TRBJ2-5	-	TGTGCCAGCAGTTTTAGCGGGGGGCCGGGGGAGACCCAGTACTTC	CASSFSGGPGETQYF
TRBV13	-	TRBJ1-1	-	TGTGCCAGCAGCAACGCTTGGGCGGGCACTGAAGCTTTCTTT	CASSNAWAGTEAFF
TRBV3-1/TRBV3-2	-	TRBJ1-6	-	TGTGCCAGCAGCCAAAGACAGACTAATTCACCCCTCCACTTT	CASSQRQTNSPLHF
TRBV28	TRBD1	TRBJ2-7	many	TGTGCCAGCAGTTTACTGGACAGGGCCTACTCCTACGAGCAGTACTTC	CASSLLDRAYSYEQYF
TRBV30	-	TRBJ1-2	-	TGTGCCTGGAGTGTTGTCCGGGGAGGGTCCAGCGGCTACACCTTC	CAWSVVRGGSSGYTF
TRBV5-1	TRBD1	TRBJ2-7	-	TGCGCCAGCAGCGTGAGGGGGCTAACCTACGAGCAGTACTTC	CASSVRGLTYEQYF
TRBV6-6	-	TRBJ1-2	-	TGTGCCAGCAGTGCTCTCACCCGGGACCCCTATGGCTACACCTTC	CASSALTRDPYGYTF
TRBV29-1	-	TRBJ2-1	few	TGCAGCGTTGGGACGGATTCTTACAATGAGCAGTTCTTC	CSVGTDSYNEQFF
TRBV7-9	-	TRBJ2-7	-	TGTGCCAGCAGCTTTTCAACGGGACATTACGAGCAGTACTTC	CASSFSTGHYEQYF
TRBV28	TRBD2	TRBJ2-5	-	TGTGCCAGCAGTTTGACTAGCGTCCAAGAGACCCAGTACTTC	CASSLTSVQETQYF
TRBV5-1	-	TRBJ2-2	-	TGCGCCAGCAGCATAGACAGAAAGGACACCGGGGAGCTGTTTTTT	CASSIDRKDTGELFF
TRBV2	-	TRBJ2-3	-	TGTGCCAGCACGTCGGACAAGGCTCATACGCAGTATTTT	CASTSDKAHTQYF
TRBV2	TRBD1	TRBJ2-5	-	TGTGCCAGCAGGAACCTCCAGGGGGCATGGCGGGAGACCCAGTACTTC	CASRNLQGAWRETQYF
TRBV5-1	TRBD2	TRBJ2-3	-	TGCGCCAGCAGCTTGCAGGCTAGCGGGAGTACAGATACGCAGTATTTT	CASSLQASGSTDTQYF
TRBV5-1	TRBD1	TRBJ2-1	-	TGCGCCAGCAGCCTGGGACAGGGGATGGGCAATGAGCAGTTCTTC	CASSLGQGMGNEQFF
TRBV5-1	-	TRBJ1-1	-	TGCGCCAGCAGCCCCCGGGGGGGCCGGAACACTGAAGCTTTCTTT	CASSPRGGRNTEAFF
TRBV6-2/TRBV6-3	-	TRBJ1-2	-	TGTGCCAGCAGTAACCCCGTAAAAGGACGGAGATACTATGGCTACACCTTC	CASSNPVKGRRYYGYTF
TRBV5-5	-	TRBJ2-7	-	TGTGCCAGCAGCGCACCGCCCGGGACCTCCTACGAGCAGTACTTC	CASSAPPGTSYEQYF
TRBV9	TRBD1	TRBJ2-2	once	TGTGCCAGCAGCGCTCGAGGGACAGGAAGCACCGGGGAGCTGTTTTTT	CASSARGTGSTGELFF
TRBV19	-	TRBJ2-1	-	TGTGCCAGTAGTATTGGGGACGCCTCCTACAATGAGCAGTTCTTC	CASSIGDASYNEQFF
TRBV7-9	-	TRBJ2-1	-	TGTGCCAGCAGCTTAGCACAAACGGGCAATGAGCAGTTCTTC	CASSLAQTGNEQFF
TRBV2	-	TRBJ2-1	once	TGTGCCAGCAGTGTTAGGCCCGACAATGAGCAGTTCTTC	CASSVRPDNEQFF
TRBV14	TRBD1	TRBJ2-2	-	TGTGCCAGCAGCAGACGGGACAGGGTTCTCACCGGGGAGCTGTTTTTT	CASSRRDRVLTGELFF
TRBV5-5	TRBD1	TRBJ2-6	-	TGTGCCAGCAGCTGGGGGACAGCCCTCTCTGGGGCCAACGTCCTGACTTTC	CASSWGTALSGANVLTF
TRBV4-2	-	TRBJ2-2	-	TGTGCCAGCAGCCAAGATATCGGATCTAACACCGGGGAGCTGTTTTTT	CASSQDIGSNTGELFF
TRBV11-3	-	TRBJ2-1	-	TGTGCCAGCAGCCCTACTAGTCTCCGCCTCAATGAGCAGTTCTTC	CASSPTSLRLNEQFF
TRBV18	-	TRBJ1-2	-	TGTGCCAGCTCACCAGGGAATCGACAGGTTGATGGCTACACCTTC	CASSPGNRQVDGYTF
TRBV3-1/TRBV3-2	-	TRBJ2-2	-	TGTGCCAGCAGCCAAGTACGGACCGGGGAGCTGTTTTTT	CASSQVRTGELFF
TRBV3-1/TRBV3-2	TRBD1	TRBJ2-7	-	TGTGCCAGCAGCCACCGGGACAGGGGGTACGAGCAGTACTTC	CASSHRDRGYEQYF
TRBV19	TRBD1	TRBJ1-2	-	TGTGCCAGTAGCTACCGGGACAGGGACCCTCTATTTAATGGCTACACCTTC	CASSYRDRDPLFNGYTF
TRBV7-2	-	TRBJ2-2	-	TGTGCCAGCAGCTCGCAGGGGCGGGGCAGTTTCACCGGGGAGCTGTTTTTT	CASSSQGRGSFTGELFF
TRBV21-1	-	TRBJ2-3	-	TGTGCCAGCAGGCTAGTCGACGTAGGCCGAGGAGATACGCAGTATTTT	CASRLVDVGRGDTQYF
TRBV6-2/TRBV6-3	-	TRBJ1-2	-	TGTGCCAGCAGTTACTCAAGAATAGGCTATGGCTACACCTTC	CASSYSRIGYGYTF
TRBV15	-	TRBJ1-2	-	TGTGCCACCAGCAGAGACCCTCCAGGTTCCCTCTATGGCTACACCTTC	CATSRDPPGSLYGYTF
TRBV2	-	TRBJ1-2	-	TGTGCCAGCAGTGAAGCGCGGGAGAACTATGGCTACACCTTC	CASSEARENYGYTF
TRBV24-1	-	TRBJ1-2	-	TGTGCCACCAGTGATTTACGGCGGAGCTATGGCTACACCTTC	CATSDLRRSYGYTF
TRBV20-1	-	TRBJ1-3	-	TGCAGTGCTTCGGACAGAAACACCATATATTTT	CSASDRNTIYF